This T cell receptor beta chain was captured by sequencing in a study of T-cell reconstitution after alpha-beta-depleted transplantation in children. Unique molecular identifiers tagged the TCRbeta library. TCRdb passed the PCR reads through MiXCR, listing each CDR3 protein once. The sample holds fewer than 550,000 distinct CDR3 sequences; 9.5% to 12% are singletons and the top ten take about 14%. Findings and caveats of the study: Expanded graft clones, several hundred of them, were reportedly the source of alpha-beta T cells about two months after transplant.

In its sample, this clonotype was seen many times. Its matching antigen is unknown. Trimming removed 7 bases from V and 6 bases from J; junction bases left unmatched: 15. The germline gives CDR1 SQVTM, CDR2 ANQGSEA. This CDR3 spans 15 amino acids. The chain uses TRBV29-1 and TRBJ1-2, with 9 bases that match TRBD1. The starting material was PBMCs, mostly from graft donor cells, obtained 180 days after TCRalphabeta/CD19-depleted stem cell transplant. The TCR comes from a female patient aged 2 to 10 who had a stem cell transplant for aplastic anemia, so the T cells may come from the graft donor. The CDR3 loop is CSASGGQGNENGYTF. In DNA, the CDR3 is TGCAGCGCCTCTGGTGGACAGGGGAATGAGAATGGCTACACCTTC.